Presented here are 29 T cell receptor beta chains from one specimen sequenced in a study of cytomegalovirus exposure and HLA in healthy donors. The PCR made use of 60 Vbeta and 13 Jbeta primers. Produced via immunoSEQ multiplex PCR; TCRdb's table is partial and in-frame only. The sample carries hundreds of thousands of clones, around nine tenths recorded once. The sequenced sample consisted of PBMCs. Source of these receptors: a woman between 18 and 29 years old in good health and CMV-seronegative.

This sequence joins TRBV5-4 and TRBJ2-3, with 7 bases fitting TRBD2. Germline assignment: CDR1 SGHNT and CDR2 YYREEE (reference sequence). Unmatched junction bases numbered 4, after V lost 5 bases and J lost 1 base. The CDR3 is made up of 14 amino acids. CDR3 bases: TGTGCCAGCAGGGGGGGGGTGGGCACAGATACGCAGTATTTT. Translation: CASRGGVGTDTQYF.

As DNA, the CDR3 is TGTGCCAGCAGTTACTTGACGGGACAGTCATTCGGCTACACCTTC. It translates to CASSYLTGQSFGYTF. This chain links TRBV6-5 with TRBJ1-2; 7 nucleotides match TRBD1. Germline CDR1 and CDR2: MNHEY and SVGAGI. Losses at the gene ends were 1 base for V and 8 bases for J; bases not matched to a gene: 10. The CDR3 sequence is 15 residues long.

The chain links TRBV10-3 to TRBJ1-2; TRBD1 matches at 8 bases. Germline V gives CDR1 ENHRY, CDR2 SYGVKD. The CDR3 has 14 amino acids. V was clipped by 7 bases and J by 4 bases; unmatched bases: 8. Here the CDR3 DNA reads TGTGCCATCACTCAGGGACAGGCGACCTATGGCTACACCTTC. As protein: CAITQGQATYGYTF.

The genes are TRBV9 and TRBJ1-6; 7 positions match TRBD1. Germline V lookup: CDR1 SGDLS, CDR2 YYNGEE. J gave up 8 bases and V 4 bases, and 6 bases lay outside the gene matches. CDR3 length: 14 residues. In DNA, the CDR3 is TGTGCCAGCAGCTTCCGGGACAGTTATTCACCCCTCCACTTT. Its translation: CASSFRDSYSPLHF.

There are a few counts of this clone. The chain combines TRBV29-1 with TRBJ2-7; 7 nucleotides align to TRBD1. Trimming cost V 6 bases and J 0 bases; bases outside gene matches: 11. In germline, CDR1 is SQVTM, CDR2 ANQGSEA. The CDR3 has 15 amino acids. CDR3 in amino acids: CSVTKGAPSSYEQYF. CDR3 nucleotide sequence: TGCAGCGTCACCAAGGGGGCCCCGAGCTCCTACGAGCAGTACTTC.

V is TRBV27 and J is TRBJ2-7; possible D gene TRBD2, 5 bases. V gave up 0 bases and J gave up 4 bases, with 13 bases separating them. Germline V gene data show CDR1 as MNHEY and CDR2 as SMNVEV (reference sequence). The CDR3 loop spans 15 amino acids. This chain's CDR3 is CASSLSLGPGYEQYF. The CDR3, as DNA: TGTGCCAGCAGTTTATCGTTGGGCCCGGGATACGAGCAGTACTTC.

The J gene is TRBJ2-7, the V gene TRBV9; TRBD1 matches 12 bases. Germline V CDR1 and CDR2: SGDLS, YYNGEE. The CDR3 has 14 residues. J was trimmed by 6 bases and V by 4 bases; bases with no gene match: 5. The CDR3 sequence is CASSRGQGAFEQYF. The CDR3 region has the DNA TGTGCCAGCAGCAGGGGACAGGGGGCCTTCGAGCAGTACTTC.

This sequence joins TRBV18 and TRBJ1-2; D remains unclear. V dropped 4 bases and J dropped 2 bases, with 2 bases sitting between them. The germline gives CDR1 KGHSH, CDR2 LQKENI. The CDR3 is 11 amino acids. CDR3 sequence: CASSLNYGYTF. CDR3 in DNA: TGTGCCAGCTCACTAAACTATGGCTACACCTTC.

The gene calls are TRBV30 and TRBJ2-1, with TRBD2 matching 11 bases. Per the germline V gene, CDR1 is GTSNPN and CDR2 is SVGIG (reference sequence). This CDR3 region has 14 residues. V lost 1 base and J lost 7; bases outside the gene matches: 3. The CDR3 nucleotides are TGTGCCTGGAGTGAGGCTAGCGGGGGGAATGAGCAGTTCTTC. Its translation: CAWSEASGGNEQFF.

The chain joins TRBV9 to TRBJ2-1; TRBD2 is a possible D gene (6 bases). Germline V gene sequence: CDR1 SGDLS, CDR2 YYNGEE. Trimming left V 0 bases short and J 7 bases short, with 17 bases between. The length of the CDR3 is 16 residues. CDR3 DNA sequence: TGTGCCAGCAGCGTAGAAATGACAAGGAGCGGGAATGAGCAGTTCTTC. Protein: CASSVEMTRSGNEQFF.

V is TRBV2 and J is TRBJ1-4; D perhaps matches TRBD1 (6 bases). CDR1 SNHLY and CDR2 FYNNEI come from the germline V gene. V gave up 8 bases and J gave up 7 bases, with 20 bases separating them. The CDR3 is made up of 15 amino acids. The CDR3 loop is CASHPSGAKGEKLFF. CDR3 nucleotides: TGTGCCAGCCATCCCTCAGGGGCCAAGGGTGAAAAACTGTTTTTT.

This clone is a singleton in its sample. The CDR3 region has the DNA TGTGCCACGGGGTCAGGCAATCAGCCCCAGCATTTT. Protein sequence: CATGSGNQPQHF. The V call is TRBV6-5, the J call TRBJ1-5, with D hard to call. Germline V gene data show CDR1 as MNHEY and CDR2 as SVGAGI. Trimming removed 10 bases at V and 2 bases at J, with 9 bases between. CDR3 size: 12 residues.

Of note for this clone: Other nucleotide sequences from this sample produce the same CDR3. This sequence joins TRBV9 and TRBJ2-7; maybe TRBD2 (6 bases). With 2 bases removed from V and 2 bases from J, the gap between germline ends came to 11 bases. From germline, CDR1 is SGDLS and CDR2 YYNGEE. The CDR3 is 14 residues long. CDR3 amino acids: CASSVGGGAYEQYF. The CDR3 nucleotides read TGTGCCAGCAGCGTGGGGGGAGGAGCCTACGAGCAGTACTTC.

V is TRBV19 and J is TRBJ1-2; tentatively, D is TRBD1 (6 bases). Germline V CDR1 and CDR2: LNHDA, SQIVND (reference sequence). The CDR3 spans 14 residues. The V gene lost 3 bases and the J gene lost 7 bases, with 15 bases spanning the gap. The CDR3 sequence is CASSIDHRAGGYTF. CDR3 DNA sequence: TGTGCCAGTAGTATCGATCACAGGGCCGGTGGCTACACCTTC.

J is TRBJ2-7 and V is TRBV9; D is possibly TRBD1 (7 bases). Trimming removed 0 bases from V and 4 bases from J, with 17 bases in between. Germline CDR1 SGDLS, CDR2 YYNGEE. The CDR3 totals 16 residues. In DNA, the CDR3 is TGTGCCAGCAGCGTAGGGAGGGGGCCTCGTGGATACGAGCAGTACTTC. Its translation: CASSVGRGPRGYEQYF.

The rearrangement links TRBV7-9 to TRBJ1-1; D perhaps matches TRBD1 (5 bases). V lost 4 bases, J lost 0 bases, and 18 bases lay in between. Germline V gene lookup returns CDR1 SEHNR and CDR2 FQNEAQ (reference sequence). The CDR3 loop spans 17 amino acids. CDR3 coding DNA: TGTGCCAGCAGCTCCCTGGGGGGGAATCAGATGAACACTGAAGCTTTCTTT. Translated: CASSSLGGNQMNTEAFF.

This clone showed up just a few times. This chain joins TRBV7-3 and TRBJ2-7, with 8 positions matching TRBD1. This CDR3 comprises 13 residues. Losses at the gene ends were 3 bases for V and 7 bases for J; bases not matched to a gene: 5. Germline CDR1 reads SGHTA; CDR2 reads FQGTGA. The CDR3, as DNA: TGTGCCAGCAGCTTGGACAGGGCGGGGGAGCAGTACTTC. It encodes CASSLDRAGEQYF.

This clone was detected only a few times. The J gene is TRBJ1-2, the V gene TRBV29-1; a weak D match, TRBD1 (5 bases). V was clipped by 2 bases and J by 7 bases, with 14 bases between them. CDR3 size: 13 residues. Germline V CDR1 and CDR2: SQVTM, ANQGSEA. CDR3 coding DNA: TGCAGCGTTGAATCGGCACAGGTGGTTGGCTACACCTTC. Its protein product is CSVESAQVVGYTF.

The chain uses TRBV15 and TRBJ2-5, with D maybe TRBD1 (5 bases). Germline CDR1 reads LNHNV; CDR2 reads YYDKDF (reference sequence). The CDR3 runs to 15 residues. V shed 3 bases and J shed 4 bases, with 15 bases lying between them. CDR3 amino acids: CATSSGASRVETQYF. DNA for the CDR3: TGTGCCACCAGCAGTGGGGCCTCTCGGGTAGAGACCCAGTACTTC.

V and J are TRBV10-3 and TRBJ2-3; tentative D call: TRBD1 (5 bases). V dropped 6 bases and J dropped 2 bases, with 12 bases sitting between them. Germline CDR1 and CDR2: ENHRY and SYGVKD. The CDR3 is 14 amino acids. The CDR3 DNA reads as TGTGCCATCAGCGTGGGGCTAAACACAGATACGCAGTATTTT. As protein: CAISVGLNTDTQYF.

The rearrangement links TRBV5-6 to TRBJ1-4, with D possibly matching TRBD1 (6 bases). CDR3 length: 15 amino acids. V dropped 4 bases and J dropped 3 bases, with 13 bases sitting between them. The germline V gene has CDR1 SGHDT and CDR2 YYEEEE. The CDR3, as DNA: TGTGCCAGCAGCCGCCAGGGGACCGCTAATGAAAAACTGTTTTTT. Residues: CASSRQGTANEKLFF.

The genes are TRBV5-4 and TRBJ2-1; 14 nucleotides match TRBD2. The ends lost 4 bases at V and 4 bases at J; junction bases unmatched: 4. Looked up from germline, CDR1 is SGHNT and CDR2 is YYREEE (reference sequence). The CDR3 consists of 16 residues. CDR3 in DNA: TGTGCCAGCAGCCCTGGGACTAGCGGGGGTTACAATGAGCAGTTCTTC. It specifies CASSPGTSGGYNEQFF. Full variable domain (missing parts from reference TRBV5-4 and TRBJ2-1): ETGVTQSPTHLIKTRGQQVTLRCSSQSGHNTVSWYQQALGQGPQFIFQYYREEENGRGNFPPRFSGLQFPNYSSELNVNALELDDSALYLCASSPGTSGGYNEQFFGPGTRLTVL.

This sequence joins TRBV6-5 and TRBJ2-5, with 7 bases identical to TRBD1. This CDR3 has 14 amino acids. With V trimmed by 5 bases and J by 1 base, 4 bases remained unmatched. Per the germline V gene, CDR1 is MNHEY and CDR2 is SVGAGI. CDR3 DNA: TGTGCCAGCAGTAAAACAGGGGCCCAAGAGACCCAGTACTTC. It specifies CASSKTGAQETQYF.

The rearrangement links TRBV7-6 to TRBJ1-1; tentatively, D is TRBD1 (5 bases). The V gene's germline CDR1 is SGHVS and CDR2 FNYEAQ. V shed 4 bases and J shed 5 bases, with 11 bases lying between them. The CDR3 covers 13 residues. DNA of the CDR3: TGTGCCAGCAGCTCACCTGGGGCGACTGAAGCTTTCTTT. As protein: CASSSPGATEAFF.

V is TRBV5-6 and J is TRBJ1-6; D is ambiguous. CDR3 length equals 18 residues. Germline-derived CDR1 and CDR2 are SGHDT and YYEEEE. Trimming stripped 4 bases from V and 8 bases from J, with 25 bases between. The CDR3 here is CASSPGLGGGLVYSPLHF. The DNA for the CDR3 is TGTGCCAGCAGCCCCGGACTGGGCGGCGGTCTTGTTTATTCACCCCTCCACTTT.

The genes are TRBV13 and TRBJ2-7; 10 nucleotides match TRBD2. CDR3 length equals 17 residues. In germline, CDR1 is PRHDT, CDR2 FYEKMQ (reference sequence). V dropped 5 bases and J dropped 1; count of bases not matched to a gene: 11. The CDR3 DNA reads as TGTGCCAGCAGCCAGGAGAGCGGGGGGGCTCAATCCTACGAGCAGTACTTC. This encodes CASSQESGGAQSYEQYF. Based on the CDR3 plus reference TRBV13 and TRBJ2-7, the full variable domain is AAGVIQSPRHLIKEKRETATLKCYPIPRHDTVYWYQQGPGQDPQFLISFYEKMQSDKGSIPDRFSAQQFSDYHSELNMSSLELGDSALYFCASSQESGGAQSYEQYFGPGTRLTVT.

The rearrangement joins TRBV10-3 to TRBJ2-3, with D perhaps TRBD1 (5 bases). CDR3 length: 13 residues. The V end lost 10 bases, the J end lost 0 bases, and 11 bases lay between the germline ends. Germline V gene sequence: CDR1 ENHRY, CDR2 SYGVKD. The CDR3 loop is CATQTASTDTQYF. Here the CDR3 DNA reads TGTGCCACCCAGACAGCTAGCACAGATACGCAGTATTTT.

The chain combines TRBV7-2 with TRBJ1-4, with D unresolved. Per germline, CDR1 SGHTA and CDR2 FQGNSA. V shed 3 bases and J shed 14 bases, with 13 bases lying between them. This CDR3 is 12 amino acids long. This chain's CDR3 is CASSFPGSGLFF. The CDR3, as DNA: TGTGCCAGCAGCTTTCCGGGGTCCGGGCTGTTTTTT.

The CDR3: CAWSEGAYEQYF. The DNA for the CDR3 is TGTGCCTGGAGTGAAGGGGCCTACGAGCAGTACTTC. The J gene is TRBJ2-7, the V gene TRBV30, with TRBD1 as a possible D gene (5 bases). The CDR3 has 12 residues. V dropped 1 base and J dropped 2 bases, with 6 bases sitting between them. Germline V lookup: CDR1 GTSNPN, CDR2 SVGIG (reference sequence).